The present TCR beta chain was sequenced within a study of cytomegalovirus exposure and HLA in healthy donors. As for this clone: Its antigen is currently unknown.

Study-level points and caveats: There were about 160 TCR beta chains listed as cytomegalovirus-associated. Links to common viral pathogens appeared, in a later analysis, for several of the most significant clusters.

PCR primers comprised 60 Vbeta and 13 Jbeta primers. Profiled with immunoSEQ multiplex PCR; TCRdb holds only in-frame clones, not every one. The sample has 40,000 to 55,000 clones; 77% are singletons. With 5 bases clipped from V and 6 bases from J, the junction kept 1 base outside the gene matches. Germline CDR1 SEHNR, CDR2 FQNEAQ (reference sequence). The CDR3 contains 11 residues. The V and J genes are TRBV7-9 and TRBJ2-7, with 7 bases matching TRBD1. The clonotype originates from a woman in her thirties or forties in good health and CMV-seropositive. Sequencing was done on a sample of PBMCs. Here the CDR3 reads CASSPGGEQYF. DNA of the CDR3: TGTGCCAGCAGCCCAGGGGGCGAGCAGTACTTC.